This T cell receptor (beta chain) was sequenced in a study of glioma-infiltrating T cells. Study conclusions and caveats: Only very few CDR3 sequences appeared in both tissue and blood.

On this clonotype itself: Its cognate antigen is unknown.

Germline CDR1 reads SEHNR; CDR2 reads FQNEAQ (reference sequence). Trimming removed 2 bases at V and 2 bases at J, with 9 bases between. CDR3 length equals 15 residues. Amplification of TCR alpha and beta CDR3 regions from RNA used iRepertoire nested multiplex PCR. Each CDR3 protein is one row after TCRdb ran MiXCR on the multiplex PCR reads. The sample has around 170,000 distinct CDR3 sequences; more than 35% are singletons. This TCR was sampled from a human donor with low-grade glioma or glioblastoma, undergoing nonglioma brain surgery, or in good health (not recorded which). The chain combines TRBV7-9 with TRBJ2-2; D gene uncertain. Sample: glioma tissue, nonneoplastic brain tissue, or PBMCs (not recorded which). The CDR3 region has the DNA TGTGCCAGCAGCTTACGCGCAGTTAACACCGGGGAGCTGTTTTTT. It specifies CASSLRAVNTGELFF.